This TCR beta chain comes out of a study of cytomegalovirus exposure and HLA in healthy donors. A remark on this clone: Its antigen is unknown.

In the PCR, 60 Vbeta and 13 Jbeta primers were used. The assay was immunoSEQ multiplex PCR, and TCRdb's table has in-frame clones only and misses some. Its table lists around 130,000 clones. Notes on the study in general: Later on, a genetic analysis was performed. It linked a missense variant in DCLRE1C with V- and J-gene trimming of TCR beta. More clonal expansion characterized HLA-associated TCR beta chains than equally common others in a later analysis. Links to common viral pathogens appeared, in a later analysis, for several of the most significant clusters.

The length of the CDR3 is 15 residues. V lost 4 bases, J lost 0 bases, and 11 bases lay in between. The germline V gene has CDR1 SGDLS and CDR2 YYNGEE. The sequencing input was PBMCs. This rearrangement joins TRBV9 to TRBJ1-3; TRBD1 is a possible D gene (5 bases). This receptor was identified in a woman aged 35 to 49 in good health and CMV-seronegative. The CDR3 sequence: CASSPQGTSGNTIYF. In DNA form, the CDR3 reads TGTGCCAGCAGCCCTCAGGGCACCTCTGGAAACACCATATATTTT.